This T cell receptor (beta chain) was sequenced in a study of cytomegalovirus exposure and HLA in healthy donors. PCR involved 60 Vbeta and 13 Jbeta primers. This table comes from immunoSEQ multiplex PCR, and its TCRdb copy is limited to in-frame clones, with some not included. The sample yields about 130,000 clones, 75% to 85% seen once. This CDR3 region has 14 residues. CDR1 and CDR2 from the germline V gene are SGHVS and FNYEAQ. V lost 5 bases and J 4 bases, leaving 14 bases between the germline ends. Material for sequencing was PBMCs. The chain combines TRBV7-6 with TRBJ2-5; possibly TRBD1 for D (5 bases). This sequence was found in a man aged 35 to 55 in good health and CMV-seronegative. CDR3 DNA sequence: TGTGCCAGCAGCCCCGCAGGGATCGGAGAGACCCAGTACTTC. It is translated as CASSPAGIGETQYF.